This T cell receptor beta chain is from a study of identical twins. This clonotype came up many times. Unique molecular identifiers were present on the cDNA, and a universal primer site came from template switching. TCRdb redid the calling of the 5' RACE reads with MiXCR, one entry per CDR3 protein. This table has roughly 710,000 distinct CDR3 sequences, roughly 6% appearing once. The specimen was naive T cells sorted from blood. The TCR sequence derives from a young man in good health.

The CDR3 region is CASRLGGDEQFF. The CDR3 nucleotides are TGTGCCAGCAGGCTAGGGGGCGATGAGCAGTTCTTC. This chain links TRBV27 with TRBJ2-1, with 7 bases lining up with TRBD1. Germline-derived CDR1 and CDR2 are MNHEY and SMNVEV (reference sequence). V gave up 6 bases and J gave up 8 bases; unmatched junction bases: 4. This CDR3 region has 12 residues.